This is a list of T cell receptor beta chains from one sample in a study of T cells in Graves' hyperthyroidism and ophthalmopathy. TCRdb recomputed calls from the multiplex PCR reads with MiXCR, one row per CDR3 protein. The data show 500,000 to 750,000 distinct CDR3 sequences, with about 14% seen just once and more than 6% held by the top ten. Sequencing input: blood. The receptors derive from a woman aged 18-30 years with Graves' ophthalmopathy. The CDR3 runs from the conserved cysteine through the conserved F or W. A D gene is named only where the DNA matches it firmly. Clone size appears in some rows only: once, few, many, or a class for an expanded clone.

V gene: TRBV30
D gene: .
J gene: TRBJ1-5
clone size: many
CDR3 protein: CASNGQTGQPQHF

V gene: TRBV29-1
D gene: .
J gene: TRBJ2-7
clone size: many
CDR3 protein: CSVEFSGGITYEQYF

V gene: TRBV2
D gene: .
J gene: TRBJ2-3
clone size: many
CDR3 protein: CASSEASTDTQYF

V gene: TRBV5-1
D gene: .
J gene: TRBJ2-6
clone size: .
CDR3 protein: CASSPRGMSGANVLTF

V gene: TRBV28
D gene: .
J gene: TRBJ2-2
clone size: many
CDR3 protein: CASTIPNTDGELFF

V gene: TRBV7-9
D gene: .
J gene: TRBJ1-5
clone size: many
CDR3 protein: CASSLTGGNQPQHF

V gene: TRBV7-6
D gene: .
J gene: TRBJ2-1
clone size: many
CDR3 protein: CASSLQARGGEQFF

V gene: TRBV3-1
D gene: .
J gene: TRBJ1-6
clone size: many
CDR3 protein: CASSVYSGLDNSPLHF

V gene: TRBV30
D gene: .
J gene: TRBJ1-6
clone size: few
CDR3 protein: CAWRSFGGNSPLHF

V gene: TRBV6-1
D gene: TRBD1
J gene: TRBJ2-7
clone size: .
CDR3 protein: CASGPQGVGYEQYF

V gene: TRBV5-4
D gene: .
J gene: TRBJ2-1
clone size: few
CDR3 protein: CASSLGDKGYNEQFF

V gene: TRBV6-5
D gene: TRBD2
J gene: TRBJ2-7
clone size: many
CDR3 protein: CASSYSASGTLYEQYF

V gene: TRBV4-1
D gene: TRBD2
J gene: TRBJ2-3
clone size: few
CDR3 protein: CASSQERLAGGYETDTQYF

V gene: TRBV9
D gene: .
J gene: TRBJ2-5
clone size: few
CDR3 protein: CASSVEPGGETQYF

V gene: TRBV7-2
D gene: .
J gene: TRBJ2-3
clone size: many
CDR3 protein: CASSSSEPDTQYF

V gene: TRBV4-3
D gene: .
J gene: TRBJ2-3
clone size: .
CDR3 protein: CASSKSEGLPSTDTQYF

V gene: TRBV29-1
D gene: .
J gene: TRBJ2-2
clone size: few
CDR3 protein: CSAQGVGNTGELFF

V gene: TRBV14
D gene: .
J gene: TRBJ1-6
clone size: .
CDR3 protein: CASSHPLGGRRDSPLHF

V gene: TRBV5-4
D gene: TRBD2
J gene: TRBJ2-7
clone size: .
CDR3 protein: CASSPRTSRGYEQYF

V gene: TRBV6-6
D gene: TRBD1
J gene: TRBJ2-5
clone size: .
CDR3 protein: CASSYLWTGSGETQYF

V gene: TRBV29-1
D gene: TRBD1
J gene: TRBJ1-1
clone size: few
CDR3 protein: CSVAALRTGQGPMNTEAFF

V gene: TRBV19
D gene: .
J gene: TRBJ1-5
clone size: once
CDR3 protein: CASSRRQDSSNQPQHF

V gene: TRBV4-3
D gene: TRBD1
J gene: TRBJ1-4
clone size: .
CDR3 protein: CASSQDRTGGGEKLFF

V gene: TRBV4-3
D gene: .
J gene: TRBJ2-3
clone size: .
CDR3 protein: CASSQDPGRLGTDTQYF

V gene: TRBV12-3/TRBV12-4
D gene: .
J gene: TRBJ1-2
clone size: few
CDR3 protein: CASSLRRTLYGYTF

V gene: TRBV7-2
D gene: .
J gene: TRBJ1-2
clone size: many
CDR3 protein: CASSLDEFGYTF

V gene: TRBV5-1
D gene: TRBD1
J gene: TRBJ2-1
clone size: many
CDR3 protein: CASSLRTGGGYNEQFF

V gene: TRBV6-2/TRBV6-3
D gene: .
J gene: TRBJ1-2
clone size: many
CDR3 protein: CASSYESARASFYGYTF

V gene: TRBV15
D gene: TRBD1
J gene: TRBJ2-7
clone size: many
CDR3 protein: CATSYGRGLHEQYF

V gene: TRBV12-3/TRBV12-4
D gene: .
J gene: TRBJ1-4
clone size: .
CDR3 protein: CASSLGAGIEKLFF

V gene: TRBV12-3/TRBV12-4
D gene: TRBD1
J gene: TRBJ2-5
clone size: .
CDR3 protein: CASSLNDRGETQYF

V gene: TRBV18
D gene: .
J gene: TRBJ2-3
clone size: many
CDR3 protein: CASSPPDLAGDTQYF

V gene: TRBV6-1
D gene: TRBD1
J gene: TRBJ1-3
clone size: .
CDR3 protein: CASRMGQSGNTIYF

V gene: TRBV2
D gene: TRBD1
J gene: TRBJ1-6
clone size: few
CDR3 protein: CASSERDSYNSPLHF

V gene: TRBV19
D gene: .
J gene: TRBJ1-2
clone size: few
CDR3 protein: CASSIFGTREGYTF

V gene: TRBV30
D gene: .
J gene: TRBJ1-5
clone size: many
CDR3 protein: CAWTSGGAGEPQHF

V gene: TRBV6-1
D gene: .
J gene: TRBJ2-5
clone size: few
CDR3 protein: CASRSPGQPQETQYF

V gene: TRBV7-2
D gene: TRBD2
J gene: TRBJ2-1
clone size: many
CDR3 protein: CASSLKLWGLASFNEQFF

V gene: TRBV27
D gene: .
J gene: TRBJ1-2
clone size: few
CDR3 protein: CASSFRREYGYTF

V gene: TRBV20-1
D gene: .
J gene: TRBJ2-1
clone size: .
CDR3 protein: CSARDWGEQFF

V gene: TRBV10-3
D gene: .
J gene: TRBJ2-2
clone size: .
CDR3 protein: CAISAVTGELFF

V gene: TRBV7-9
D gene: TRBD1
J gene: TRBJ2-7
clone size: many
CDR3 protein: CASSVTGTYEQYF

V gene: TRBV6-1
D gene: .
J gene: TRBJ1-1
clone size: many
CDR3 protein: CASSRSAGRAFF

V gene: TRBV20-1
D gene: TRBD2
J gene: TRBJ2-2
clone size: .
CDR3 protein: CSARVGIAGTNTGELFF

V gene: TRBV28
D gene: TRBD2
J gene: TRBJ2-1
clone size: many
CDR3 protein: CASSSPLAGTYNEQFF

V gene: TRBV7-2
D gene: TRBD2
J gene: TRBJ2-3
clone size: many
CDR3 protein: CASSLASGRTDTQYF

V gene: TRBV7-2
D gene: .
J gene: TRBJ2-5
clone size: many
CDR3 protein: CASSGPPLRETQYF

V gene: TRBV13
D gene: .
J gene: TRBJ2-1
clone size: .
CDR3 protein: CASRSGSGTTYNEQFF

V gene: TRBV5-5
D gene: TRBD1
J gene: TRBJ2-7
clone size: many
CDR3 protein: CASSLRTGGGEQYF

V gene: TRBV3-1
D gene: TRBD1
J gene: TRBJ1-6
clone size: many
CDR3 protein: CASRPGTGSSPLHF

V gene: TRBV5-1
D gene: TRBD1
J gene: TRBJ1-6
clone size: many
CDR3 protein: CASSFGQGARSLHF

V gene: TRBV7-2
D gene: .
J gene: TRBJ1-4
clone size: .
CDR3 protein: CASSPYWATNEKLFF

V gene: TRBV6-1
D gene: TRBD2
J gene: TRBJ2-7
clone size: many
CDR3 protein: CAVTQGLAGAYEQYF

V gene: TRBV7-2
D gene: .
J gene: TRBJ2-7
clone size: many
CDR3 protein: CASSSDRQYEQYF